Below are 2 T cell receptor beta chains sequenced from a single sample in a study of cytomegalovirus exposure and HLA in healthy donors. Amplification used 60 Vbeta primers and 13 Jbeta primers. This table comes from immunoSEQ multiplex PCR, and its TCRdb copy is limited to in-frame clones, with some not included. The table lists around 20,000 clones, approximately 80% of them singletons, with over 20% in the top ten. The sequenced material came from PBMCs. The receptors derive from a human donor in good health.

This chain links TRBV5-5 with TRBJ2-7; maybe TRBD2 (6 bases). The V and J ends lost 4 bases and 6 bases respectively, with 23 bases between them. Germline V gene sequence: CDR1 SGHKS, CDR2 YYEKEE (reference sequence). The CDR3 covers 16 residues. As DNA, the CDR3 is TGTGCCAGCAGCGGCGACCACGGAGGGATAAGGAGCGAGCAGTACTTC. Protein product: CASSGDHGGIRSEQYF.

The chain recombines TRBV6-5 with TRBJ1-1, with 7 bases lining up with TRBD1. Looked up from germline, CDR1 is MNHEY and CDR2 is SVGAGI. There are 15 residues in the CDR3. J lost 1 base, V lost 5 bases, and 7 bases had no gene match. Here the CDR3 DNA reads TGTGCCAGCAGTATACGGGGACAGACGAACACTGAAGCTTTCTTT. This codes for CASSIRGQTNTEAFF.